Shown below are 10 T cell receptor beta chains from a single sample sequenced in a study of response to subunit inactivated influenza vaccine. MiXCR was run by TCRdb on the RT-PCR reads, yielding one entry per CDR3 protein. The sample has some 550,000 distinct CDR3 sequences, 20% to 25% seen once. The same sample was also studied in work on T cells expressing NK-cell markers. From that paper: For TCR beta, cDNA was produced by 5'RACE template switching with UMIs.

The specimen was CD4+ T cells sorted from PBMCs, collected 11 to 12 days after vaccination. These receptors all stem from a man aged 45 to 65 who received an inactivated influenza vaccine.

This clonotype came up a few times. The CDR3 sequence: CAIAAGVTEAFF. In DNA, the CDR3 is TGTGCCATCGCTGCGGGGGTCACTGAAGCTTTCTTT. The chain carries TRBV10-3 and TRBJ1-1; possibly TRBD1 for D (5 bases). The CDR3 runs to 12 residues. Per germline, CDR1 ENHRY and CDR2 SYGVKD. With 8 bases removed from V and 4 bases from J, the gap between germline ends came to 11 bases.

This clonotype was recorded a few times. The chain recombines TRBV24-1 with TRBJ2-1, with 8 bases lining up with TRBD2. The CDR3 runs to 15 residues. Germline CDR1 reads KGHDR; CDR2 reads SFDVKD. V lost 5 bases, J lost 3 bases, and 5 bases stayed unmatched. The CDR3 DNA is TGTGCCACCAGTGGAGTTCGGGGGGGCTACAATGAGCAGTTCTTC. This encodes CATSGVRGGYNEQFF.

Written as DNA, the CDR3 is TGTGCCAGCAGTAGTTGGGACGCTGCCACTTTCTTT. Encoded protein: CASSSWDAATFF. This chain uses TRBV27 with TRBJ1-1, with TRBD1 as a possible D gene (5 bases). The CDR3 extends over 12 amino acids. The germline V and J ends were trimmed by 5 bases and 12 bases, with 16 bases remaining between them. Germline CDR1 reads MNHEY; CDR2 reads SMNVEV (reference sequence).

This clonotype was seen only once. It may be a read error: a sequence one base away is much more abundant. The chain carries TRBV12-3 or TRBV12-4 and TRBJ2-5; D tentatively fits TRBD1 or TRBD2 (5 bases each). This CDR3 has 13 amino acids. CDR3 bases: TGTGCCAGCGCCCCCGGGGACCACGAGACCCAGTACTTC. Protein: CASAPGDHETQYF.

This clonotype has ten or more counts. The gene calls are TRBV20-1 and TRBJ2-7; D is perhaps TRBD1 (6 bases). The V and J ends lost 5 bases and 3 bases respectively, with 14 bases between them. This CDR3 spans 13 amino acids. Germline V lookup: CDR1 DFQATT, CDR2 SNEGSKA (reference sequence). The DNA of the CDR3 is TGCAGTGCTCAACCGGGACAAATCTACGAGCAGTACTTC. Its protein product is CSAQPGQIYEQYF.

This clonotype has more than one count but fewer than ten. The V and J genes are TRBV9 and TRBJ2-7; a weak D match, TRBD1 (6 bases). There are 14 residues in the CDR3. CDR1 and CDR2 from the germline V gene are SGDLS and YYNGEE. Between the trimmed V and J ends, which lost 3 bases and 4 bases, there was a span of 14 bases. CDR3 region: CASSALSQGYEQYF. For the CDR3, the DNA is TGTGCCAGCAGCGCGTTGTCCCAGGGGTACGAGCAGTACTTC. The variable domain in full, completed from reference TRBV9 and TRBJ2-7, reads DSGVTQTPKHLITATGQRVTLRCSPRSGDLSVYWYQQSLDQGLQFLIQYYNGEERAKGNILERFSAQQFPDLHSELNLSSLELGDSALYFCASSALSQGYEQYFGPGTRLTVT.

V gene TRBV6-1 combines with J gene TRBJ2-1; D remains unclear. The CDR3 sequence is 15 residues long. The ends were cut back, 8 bases at V and 0 bases at J, with 14 bases in the middle. Germline CDR1 and CDR2: MNHNS and SASEGT. Written as DNA, the CDR3 is TGTGCCAGCTCACCGGGTAGCTCCTCCTACAATGAGCAGTTCTTC. Amino acids: CASSPGSSSYNEQFF.

J is TRBJ2-1 and V is TRBV20-1; 9 nucleotides align to TRBD1. J lost 7 bases, V lost 2 bases, and 9 bases had no gene match. The CDR3 totals 15 residues. Germline loops: CDR1 DFQATT, CDR2 SNEGSKA (reference sequence). Here the CDR3 reads CSARRTGGGSNEQFF. The DNA for the CDR3 is TGCAGTGCTAGACGCACAGGGGGCGGGTCGAATGAGCAGTTCTTC.

This clonotype turned up a few times. The junction and the germline gene differ at one end; a read error may be behind it. The chain's CDR3 is CASSLGVGGNEKLFF. The DNA for the CDR3 is TGTGCTAGCAGCTTGGGGGTCGGGGGGAATGAAAAACTGTTTTTT. V usage is TRBV7-7 and J usage is TRBJ1-4; D may be TRBD1 (5 bases). Per the germline V gene, CDR1 is SSHAT and CDR2 is FNYEAQ (reference sequence). There are 15 residues in the CDR3.

This clonotype appeared a few times. DNA of the CDR3: TGTGCCAGCAGTAGACTTAGCGCCGCGAACACCGGGGAGCTGTTTTTT. Translated: CASSRLSAANTGELFF. This rearrangement joins TRBV12-3 or TRBV12-4 to TRBJ2-2, with a tentative D call TRBD2 (5 bases). CDR3 size: 16 residues. V lost 5 bases to trimming and J lost 0 bases, with 13 bases between them.